What follows are 2 T cell receptor beta chains derived from one specimen sequenced in a study of blood T cell repertoires in COVID-19. Clones were read by immunoSEQ multiplex PCR, and TCRdb kept only the in-frame ones, dropping some. The table records tens of thousands of clones, roughly 89% of them present only once. The sample was peripheral blood. These receptors all stem from a woman over 75 with acute or convalescent COVID-19.

This rearrangement joins TRBV7-2 to TRBJ2-1, with 10 positions matching TRBD2. Trimming took 4 bases from V and 10 from J; bases not matched to a gene: 7. The CDR3 runs to 14 residues. CDR1 and CDR2 (germline): SGHTA, FQGNSA. CDR3 protein: CASSSALSGGEQFF. DNA of the CDR3: TGTGCCAGCAGCTCCGCCCTTAGCGGGGGGGAGCAGTTCTTC.

The chain links TRBV11-2 to TRBJ2-3, with 7 bases lining up with TRBD2. This CDR3 is 16 amino acids long. Germline lookup yields CDR1 SGHAT and CDR2 FQNNGV. With 0 bases clipped from V and 2 bases from J, the junction kept 5 bases outside the gene matches. The chain's CDR3 is CASSLEGGGITDTQYF. DNA of the CDR3: TGTGCCAGCAGCTTAGAAGGCGGGGGTATCACAGATACGCAGTATTTT.